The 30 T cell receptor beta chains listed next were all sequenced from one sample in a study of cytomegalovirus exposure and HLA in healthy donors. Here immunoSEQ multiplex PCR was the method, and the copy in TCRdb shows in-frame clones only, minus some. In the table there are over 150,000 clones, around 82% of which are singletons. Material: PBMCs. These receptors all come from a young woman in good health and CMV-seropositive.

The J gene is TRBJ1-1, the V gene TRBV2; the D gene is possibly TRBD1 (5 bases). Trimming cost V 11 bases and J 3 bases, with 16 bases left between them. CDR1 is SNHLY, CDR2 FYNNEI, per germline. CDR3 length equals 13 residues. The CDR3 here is CAVQQDPYTEAFF. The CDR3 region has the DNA TGTGCCGTCCAACAGGACCCTTACACTGAAGCTTTCTTT. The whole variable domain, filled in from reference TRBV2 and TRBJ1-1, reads EPEVTQTPSHQVTQMGQEVILRCVPISNHLYFYWYRQILGQKVEFLVSFYNNEISEKSEIFDDQFSVERPDGSNFTLKIRSTKLEDSAMYFCAVQQDPYTEAFFGQGTRLTVV.

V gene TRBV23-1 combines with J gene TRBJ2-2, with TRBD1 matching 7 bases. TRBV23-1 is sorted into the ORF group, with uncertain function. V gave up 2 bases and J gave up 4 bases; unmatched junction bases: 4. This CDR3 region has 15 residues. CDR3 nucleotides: TGCGCCAGCAGTCAAAGGGACAGCCTCACCGGGGAGCTGTTTTTT. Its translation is CASSQRDSLTGELFF.

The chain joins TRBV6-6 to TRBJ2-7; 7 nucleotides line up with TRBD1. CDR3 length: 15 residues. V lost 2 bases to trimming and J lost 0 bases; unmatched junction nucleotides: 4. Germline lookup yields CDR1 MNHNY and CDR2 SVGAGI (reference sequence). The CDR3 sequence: CASSYRRDSSYEQYF. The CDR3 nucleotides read TGTGCCAGCAGTTACCGTAGGGACAGCTCCTACGAGCAGTACTTC.

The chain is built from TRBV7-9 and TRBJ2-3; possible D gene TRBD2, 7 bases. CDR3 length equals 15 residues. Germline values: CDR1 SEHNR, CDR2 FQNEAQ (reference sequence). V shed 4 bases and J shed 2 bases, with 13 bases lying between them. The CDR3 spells CASSSRGPDTDTQYF. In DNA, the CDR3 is TGTGCCAGCAGCTCGCGGGGGCCAGACACAGATACGCAGTATTTT.

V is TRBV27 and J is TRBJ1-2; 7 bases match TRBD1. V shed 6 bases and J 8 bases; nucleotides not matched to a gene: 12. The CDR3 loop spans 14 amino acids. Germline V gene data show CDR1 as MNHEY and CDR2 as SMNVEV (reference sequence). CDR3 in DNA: TGTGCCAGCAGGGTGACAGGGAACTTATACGGCTACACCTTC. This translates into CASRVTGNLYGYTF.

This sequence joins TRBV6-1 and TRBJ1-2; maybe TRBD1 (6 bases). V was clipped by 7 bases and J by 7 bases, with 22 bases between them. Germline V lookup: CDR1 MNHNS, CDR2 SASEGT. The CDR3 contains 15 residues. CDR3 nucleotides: TGTGCCAGCATAGAGGGGGGGGAGGGGATAGCTGGCTACACCTTC. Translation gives CASIEGGEGIAGYTF.

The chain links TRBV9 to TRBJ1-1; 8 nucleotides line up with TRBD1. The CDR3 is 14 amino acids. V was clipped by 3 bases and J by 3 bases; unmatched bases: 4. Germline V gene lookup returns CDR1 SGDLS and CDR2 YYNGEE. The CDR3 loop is CASSGTGIDTEAFF. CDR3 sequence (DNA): TGTGCCAGCAGCGGGACAGGGATAGACACTGAAGCTTTCTTT.

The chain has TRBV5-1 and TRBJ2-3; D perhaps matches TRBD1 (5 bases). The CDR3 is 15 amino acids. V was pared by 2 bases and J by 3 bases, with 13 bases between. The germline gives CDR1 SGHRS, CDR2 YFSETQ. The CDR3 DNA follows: TGCGCCAGCAGCTTAGACAGAACTTCGACAGATACGCAGTATTTT. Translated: CASSLDRTSTDTQYF.

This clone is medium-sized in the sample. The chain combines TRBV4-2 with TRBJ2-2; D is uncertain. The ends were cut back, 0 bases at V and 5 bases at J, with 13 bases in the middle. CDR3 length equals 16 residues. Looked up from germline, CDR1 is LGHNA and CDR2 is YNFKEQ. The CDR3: CASSQDLDLSTGELFF. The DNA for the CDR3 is TGTGCCAGCAGCCAAGACCTAGACCTGTCTACCGGGGAGCTGTTTTTT.

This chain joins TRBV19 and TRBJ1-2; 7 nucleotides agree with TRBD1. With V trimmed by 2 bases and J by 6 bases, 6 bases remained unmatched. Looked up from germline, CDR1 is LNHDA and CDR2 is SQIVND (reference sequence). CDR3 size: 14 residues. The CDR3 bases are TGTGCCAGTAGTATAAGCAGGGGGATCGATGGCTACACCTTC. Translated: CASSISRGIDGYTF.

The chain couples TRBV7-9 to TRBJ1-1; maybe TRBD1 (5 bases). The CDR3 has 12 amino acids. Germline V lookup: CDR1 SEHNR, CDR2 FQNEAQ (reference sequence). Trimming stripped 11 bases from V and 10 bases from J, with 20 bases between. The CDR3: CAGGMNTGSAFF. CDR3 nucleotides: TGTGCCGGGGGGATGAATACGGGTTCAGCTTTCTTT.

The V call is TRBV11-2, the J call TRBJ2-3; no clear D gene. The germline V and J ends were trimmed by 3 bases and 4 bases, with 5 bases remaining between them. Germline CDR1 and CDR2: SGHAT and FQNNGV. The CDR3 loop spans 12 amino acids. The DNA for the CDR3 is TGTGCCAGCAGCTTGAGCGCAGATACGCAGTATTTT. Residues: CASSLSADTQYF.

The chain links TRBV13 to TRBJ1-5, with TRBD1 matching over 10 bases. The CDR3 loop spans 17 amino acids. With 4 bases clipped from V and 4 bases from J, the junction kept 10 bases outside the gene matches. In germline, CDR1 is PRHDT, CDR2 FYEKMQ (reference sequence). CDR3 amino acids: CASSSDRGAYINQPQHF. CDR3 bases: TGTGCCAGCAGCTCGGACAGGGGGGCGTACATAAATCAGCCCCAGCATTTT.

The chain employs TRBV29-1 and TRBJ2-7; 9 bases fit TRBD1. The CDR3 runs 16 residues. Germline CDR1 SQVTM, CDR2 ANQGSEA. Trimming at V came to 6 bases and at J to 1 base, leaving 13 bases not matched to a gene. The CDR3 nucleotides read TGCAGCGTCCGGGGCGGAGGGACAGGGTCATCCTACGAGCAGTACTTC. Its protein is CSVRGGGTGSSYEQYF.

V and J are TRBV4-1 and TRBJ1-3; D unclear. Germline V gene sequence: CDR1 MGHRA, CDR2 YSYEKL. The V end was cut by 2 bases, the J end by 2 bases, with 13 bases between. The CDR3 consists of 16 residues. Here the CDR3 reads CASSQSGQGTGNTIYF. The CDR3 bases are TGCGCCAGCAGCCAAAGCGGCCAAGGCACTGGAAACACCATATATTTT.

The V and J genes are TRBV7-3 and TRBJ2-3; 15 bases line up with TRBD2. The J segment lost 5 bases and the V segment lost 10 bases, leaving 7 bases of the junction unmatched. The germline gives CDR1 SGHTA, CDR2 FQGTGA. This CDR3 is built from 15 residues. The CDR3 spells CATGTSGGPGDTQYF. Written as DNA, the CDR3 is TGTGCCACCGGGACTAGCGGGGGGCCCGGAGATACGCAGTATTTT.

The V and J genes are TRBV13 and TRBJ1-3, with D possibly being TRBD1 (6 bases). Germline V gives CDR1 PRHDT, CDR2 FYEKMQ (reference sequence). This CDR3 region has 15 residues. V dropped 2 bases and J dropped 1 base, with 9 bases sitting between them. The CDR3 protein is CASSLQGMSGNTIYF. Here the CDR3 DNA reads TGTGCCAGCAGCTTACAGGGGATGTCTGGAAACACCATATATTTT.

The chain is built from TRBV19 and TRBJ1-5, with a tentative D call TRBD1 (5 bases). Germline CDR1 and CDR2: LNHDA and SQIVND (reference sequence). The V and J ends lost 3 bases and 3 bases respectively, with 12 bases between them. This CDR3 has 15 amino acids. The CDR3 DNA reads TGTGCCAGTAGTATCCCCCTGGGGCCCAATCAGCCCCAGCATTTT. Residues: CASSIPLGPNQPQHF.

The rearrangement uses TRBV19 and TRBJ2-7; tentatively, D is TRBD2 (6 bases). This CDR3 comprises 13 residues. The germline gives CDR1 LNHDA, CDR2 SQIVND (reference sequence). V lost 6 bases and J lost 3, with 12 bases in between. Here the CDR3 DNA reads TGTGCCAGTAGCCCGCGGGGCCTCTACGAGCAGTACTTC. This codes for CASSPRGLYEQYF.

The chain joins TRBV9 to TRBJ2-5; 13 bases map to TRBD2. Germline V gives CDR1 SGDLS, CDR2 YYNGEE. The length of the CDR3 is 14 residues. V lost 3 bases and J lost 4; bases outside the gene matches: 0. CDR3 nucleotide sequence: TGTGCCAGCAGCGGGACTAGCGGGGGAGAGACCCAGTACTTC. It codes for CASSGTSGGETQYF.

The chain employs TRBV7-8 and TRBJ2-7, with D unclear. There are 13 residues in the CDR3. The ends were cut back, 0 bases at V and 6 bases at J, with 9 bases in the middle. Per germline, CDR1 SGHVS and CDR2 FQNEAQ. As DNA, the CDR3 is TGTGCCAGCAGCTTAGCGCTACAGCCCGAGCAGTACTTC. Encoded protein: CASSLALQPEQYF.

The CDR3: CASSPTRGSEQFF. In nucleotides, the CDR3 is TGTGCCAGTAGTCCTACCCGGGGTAGTGAGCAGTTCTTC. The gene calls are TRBV19 and TRBJ2-1; D might be TRBD2 (5 bases). The CDR3 is made up of 13 amino acids. The germline CDR1 and CDR2 sequences are LNHDA and SQIVND (reference sequence). The V and J ends lost 5 bases and 9 bases respectively, with 14 bases between them.

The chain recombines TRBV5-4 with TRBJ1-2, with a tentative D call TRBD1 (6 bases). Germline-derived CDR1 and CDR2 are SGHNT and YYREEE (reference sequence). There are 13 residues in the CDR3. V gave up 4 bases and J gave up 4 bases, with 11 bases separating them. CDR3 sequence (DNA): TGTGCCAGCAGCACCACAGGGATCTATGGCTACACCTTC. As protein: CASSTTGIYGYTF.

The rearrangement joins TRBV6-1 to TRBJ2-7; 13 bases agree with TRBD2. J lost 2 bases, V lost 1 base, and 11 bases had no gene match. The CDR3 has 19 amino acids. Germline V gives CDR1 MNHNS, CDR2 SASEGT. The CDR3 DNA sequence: TGTGCCAGCAGTGAAGGACTAGCGGGGGGCCATACTCGAGCCTACGAGCAGTACTTC. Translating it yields CASSEGLAGGHTRAYEQYF.

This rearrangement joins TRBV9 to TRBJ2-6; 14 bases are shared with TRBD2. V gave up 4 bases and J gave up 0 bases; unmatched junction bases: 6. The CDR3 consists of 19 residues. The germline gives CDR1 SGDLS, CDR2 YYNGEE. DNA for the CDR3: TGTGCCAGCAGCCTGGGACTAGCGGGGGATCCCTCTGGGGCCAACGTCCTGACTTTC. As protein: CASSLGLAGDPSGANVLTF.

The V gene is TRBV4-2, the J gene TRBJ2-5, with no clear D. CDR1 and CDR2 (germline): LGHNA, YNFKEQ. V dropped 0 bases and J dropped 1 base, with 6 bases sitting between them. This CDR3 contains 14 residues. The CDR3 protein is CASSQDSRQETQYF. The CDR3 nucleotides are TGTGCCAGCAGCCAAGACTCCCGCCAAGAGACCCAGTACTTC.

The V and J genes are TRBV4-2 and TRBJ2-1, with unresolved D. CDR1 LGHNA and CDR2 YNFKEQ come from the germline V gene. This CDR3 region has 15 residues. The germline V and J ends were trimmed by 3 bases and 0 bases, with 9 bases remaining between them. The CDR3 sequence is CASSHHGYSYNEQFF. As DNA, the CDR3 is TGTGCCAGCAGCCACCACGGGTACTCCTACAATGAGCAGTTCTTC.

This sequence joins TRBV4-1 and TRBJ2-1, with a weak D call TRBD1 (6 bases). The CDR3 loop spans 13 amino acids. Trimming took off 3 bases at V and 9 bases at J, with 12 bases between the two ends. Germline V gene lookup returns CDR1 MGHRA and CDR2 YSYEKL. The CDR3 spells CASSQGQIGEQFF. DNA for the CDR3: TGCGCCAGCAGCCAGGGACAAATCGGTGAGCAGTTCTTC.

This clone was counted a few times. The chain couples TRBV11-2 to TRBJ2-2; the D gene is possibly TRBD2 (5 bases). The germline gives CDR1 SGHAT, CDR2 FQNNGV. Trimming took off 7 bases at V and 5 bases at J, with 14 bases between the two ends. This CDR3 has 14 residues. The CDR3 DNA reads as TGTGCCAGCAACATACTAGGGTCAACCGGGGAGCTGTTTTTT. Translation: CASNILGSTGELFF.

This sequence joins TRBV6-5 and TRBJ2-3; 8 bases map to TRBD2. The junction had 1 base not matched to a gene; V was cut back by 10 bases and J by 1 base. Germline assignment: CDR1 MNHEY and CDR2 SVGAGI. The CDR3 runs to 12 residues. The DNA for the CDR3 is TGTGCCACCGGGGGGGGCACAGATACGCAGTATTTT. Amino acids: CATGGGTDTQYF.